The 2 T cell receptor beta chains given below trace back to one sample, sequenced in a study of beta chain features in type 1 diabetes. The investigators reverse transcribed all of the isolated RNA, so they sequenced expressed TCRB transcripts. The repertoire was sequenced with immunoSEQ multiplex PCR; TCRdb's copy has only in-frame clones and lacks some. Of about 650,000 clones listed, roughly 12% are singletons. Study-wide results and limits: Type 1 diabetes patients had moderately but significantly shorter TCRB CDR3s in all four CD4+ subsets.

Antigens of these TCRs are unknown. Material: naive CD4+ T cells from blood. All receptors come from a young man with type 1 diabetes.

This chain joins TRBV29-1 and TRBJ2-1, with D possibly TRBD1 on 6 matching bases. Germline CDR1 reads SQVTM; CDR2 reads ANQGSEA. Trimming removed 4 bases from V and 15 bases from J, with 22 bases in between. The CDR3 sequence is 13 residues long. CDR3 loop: CSVVERFREGGFF. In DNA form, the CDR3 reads TGCAGCGTTGTAGAGAGGTTCCGGGAAGGGGGGTTCTTC.

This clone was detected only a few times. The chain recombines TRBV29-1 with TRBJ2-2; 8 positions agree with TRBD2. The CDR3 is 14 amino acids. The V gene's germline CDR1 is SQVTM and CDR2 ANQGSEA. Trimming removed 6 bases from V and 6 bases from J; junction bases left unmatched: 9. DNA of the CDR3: TGCAGCGTCGGCCGGGGGGGCGGTCCCGGGGAGCTGTTTTTT. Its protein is CSVGRGGGPGELFF.